These 19 T cell receptor beta chains were all obtained from the same sample, sequenced in a study of human T cells and chemical hapten exposure. Time point specified: patch test 3, about 24 weeks after DPC sensitization. The sample's treatment: therapeutic diphenylcyclopropenone sensitization with weekly scalp DPC. TCRdb passed the RACE reads through MiXCR, listing each CDR3 protein once. The sample yields tens of thousands of distinct CDR3 sequences, approximately 10% seen once. The input for sequencing was whole blood, taken in connection with sensitization to the hapten diphenylcyclopropenone (DPC). Receptors were obtained from a woman between 25 and 40 years old with alopecia areata. Some clones in this sample may be carry-over from other donors' samples.

This clonotype occurred many times. V usage is TRBV7-2 and J usage is TRBJ1-3; TRBD1 is a possible D gene (5 bases). Trimming cost V 5 bases and J 1 base, with 9 bases left between them. Germline V lookup: CDR1 SGHTA, CDR2 FQGNSA. The CDR3 length is 14 residues. CDR3 in DNA: TGTGCCAGCAGCCCGGGGCCATCTGGAAACACCATATATTTT. It yields the protein CASSPGPSGNTIYF.

This clonotype showed up just a few times. The chain uses TRBV7-2 and TRBJ2-2, with unresolved D. Germline CDR1 reads SGHTA; CDR2 reads FQGNSA. The V end lost 5 bases, the J end lost 1 base, and 5 bases lay between the germline ends. This CDR3 contains 13 residues. The CDR3 nucleotides are TGTGCCAGCAGCCGACTGAACACCGGGGAGCTGTTTTTT. Translating gives CASSRLNTGELFF.

In this sample, this clonotype turned up many times. The J gene is TRBJ1-5, the V gene TRBV29-1; no clear D gene. V was cut by 4 bases and J by 3 bases, with 7 bases left in between. CDR3 size: 12 residues. Germline CDR1 is SQVTM and CDR2 is ANQGSEA. The chain's CDR3 is CSVVADNQPQHF. The CDR3 bases are TGCAGCGTTGTGGCAGACAATCAGCCCCAGCATTTT.

This clonotype is labeled medium-sized (0.01 to 0.1%). The chain is built from TRBV3-1 and TRBJ2-7; the D gene is possibly TRBD2 (6 bases). Germline CDR1 is LGHDT and CDR2 is YNNKEL (reference sequence). V lost 4 bases, J lost 2 bases, and 12 bases lay in between. There are 14 residues in the CDR3. The CDR3 region has the DNA TGTGCCAGCAGCCCCACGGGGGAGACCTACGAGCAGTACTTC. Its protein is CASSPTGETYEQYF.

This chain links TRBV6-2 or TRBV6-3 with TRBJ2-1; D is ambiguous. CDR1 is MNHEY, CDR2 SVGEGT, per germline. The germline V and J ends were trimmed by 3 bases and 4 bases, with 7 bases remaining between them. CDR3 length: 13 amino acids. The CDR3 sequence is CASSYSWYNEQFF. The DNA of the CDR3 is TGTGCCAGCAGTTATTCCTGGTACAATGAGCAGTTCTTC.

The chain is built from TRBV4-3 and TRBJ2-3; D is possibly TRBD1 (6 bases). With 0 bases removed from V and 2 bases from J, the gap between germline ends came to 15 bases. Germline V gives CDR1 LGHNA, CDR2 YSLEER. The CDR3 is made up of 17 amino acids. The CDR3: CASSQEQNPGVTDTQYF. As DNA, the CDR3 is TGCGCCAGCAGCCAAGAACAAAACCCAGGGGTCACAGATACGCAGTATTTT.

The chain combines TRBV7-8 with TRBJ1-3; 7 bases fit TRBD1. Trimming took 4 bases from V and 4 from J; bases not matched to a gene: 7. Germline CDR1 is SGHVS and CDR2 is FQNEAQ. The CDR3 extends over 15 amino acids. This CDR3 is CASSSTGQSGNTIYF. The DNA for the CDR3 is TGTGCCAGCAGCTCCACGGGACAGTCAGGAAACACCATATATTTT. The full variable domain, in which reference TRBV7-8 and TRBJ1-3 provide the parts outside the CDR3, is GAGVSQSPRYKVAKRGQDVALRCDPISGHVSLFWYQQALGQGPEFLTYFQNEAQLDKSGLPSDRFFAERPEGSVSTLKIQRTQQEDSAVYLCASSSTGQSGNTIYFGEGSWLTVV.

This clonotype was picked up many times. The J gene is TRBJ2-3, the V gene TRBV30; 7 bases agree with TRBD1. Germline values: CDR1 GTSNPN, CDR2 SVGIG (reference sequence). Losses at the gene ends were 5 bases for V and 4 bases for J; bases not matched to a gene: 0. The CDR3 runs to 11 residues. The DNA of the CDR3 is TGTGCCTGGGGGACAGCAGATACGCAGTATTTT. Its translation is CAWGTADTQYF.

This sequence joins TRBV28 and TRBJ2-3, with D perhaps given as TRBD1 or TRBD2 (5 bases each). Trimming left V 5 bases short and J 1 base short, with 16 bases between. Per germline, CDR1 MDHEN and CDR2 SYDVKM. This CDR3 has 16 residues. The CDR3 nucleotides are TGTGCCAGCAGTCTAGCCCAGGGCCTCGGCACAGATACGCAGTATTTT. This encodes CASSLAQGLGTDTQYF. Using reference TRBV28 and TRBJ2-3 for the parts outside the CDR3, the full variable domain is DVKVTQSSRYLVKRTGEKVFLECVQDMDHENMFWYRQDPGLGLRLIYFSYDVKMKEKGDIPEGYSVSREKKERFSLILESASTNQTSMYLCASSLAQGLGTDTQYFGPGTRLTVL.

This clonotype showed up many times. The J gene is TRBJ2-7, the V gene TRBV7-6; no reliable D call. Germline CDR1 is SGHVS and CDR2 is FNYEAQ. The CDR3 runs 13 residues. Trimming pared 1 base from V and 6 bases from J, leaving 10 bases between. The CDR3 nucleotides are TGTGCCAGCAGCTTAGATACCGTGGGCGAGCAGTACTTC. Translating it yields CASSLDTVGEQYF.

This clonotype was detected ten times or more. The J gene is TRBJ2-1, the V gene TRBV5-1; D unresolved. Trimming took off 0 bases at V and 4 bases at J, with 5 bases between the two ends. The CDR3 length is 13 residues. The germline CDR1 and CDR2 sequences are SGHRS and YFSETQ. CDR3 nucleotides: TGCGCCAGCAGCTTGGCCATATACAATGAGCAGTTCTTC. Protein sequence: CASSLAIYNEQFF. Together with reference TRBV5-1 and TRBJ2-1, the CDR3 gives the full variable domain: KAGVTQTPRYLIKTRGQQVTLSCSPISGHRSVSWYQQTPGQGLQFLFEYFSETQRNKGNFPGRFSGRQFSNSRSEMNVSTLELGDSALYLCASSLAIYNEQFFGPGTRLTVL.

This chain connects TRBV7-2 to TRBJ2-4, with 7 bases fitting TRBD1. The CDR3 loop spans 15 amino acids. Trimming took 0 bases from V and 6 from J; bases not matched to a gene: 5. Germline V gene data show CDR1 as SGHTA and CDR2 as FQGNSA. The CDR3 region is CASSLAGTARNIQYF. The CDR3 nucleotides are TGTGCCAGCAGCTTAGCCGGGACAGCGCGAAACATTCAGTACTTC.

This clonotype was picked up many times. The V call is TRBV12-3 or TRBV12-4, the J call TRBJ2-5, with 8 bases identical to TRBD1. The trim removed 7 bases at V and 5 bases at J, leaving 12 bases unmatched. CDR3 length: 15 amino acids. CDR3 residues: CASTRTGSGSETQYF. The CDR3 DNA is TGTGCCAGCACCCGGACAGGGAGTGGCTCGGAGACCCAGTACTTC.

This clonotype was detected many times. The genes are TRBV10-3 and TRBJ1-1; 7 nucleotides align to TRBD1. The CDR3 contains 15 residues. The germline gives CDR1 ENHRY, CDR2 SYGVKD. V shed 4 bases and J 1 base; nucleotides not matched to a gene: 6. CDR3 DNA sequence: TGTGCCATCAGTGCGTCCAGGGGGAAGAACACTGAAGCTTTCTTT. Translating it yields CAISASRGKNTEAFF.

The rearrangement links TRBV12-3 or TRBV12-4 to TRBJ1-4; 9 nucleotides match TRBD1. The CDR3 has 17 amino acids. The junction had 8 bases not matched to a gene; V was cut back by 5 bases and J by 1 base. This chain's CDR3 is CASSPVPGQGTNEKLFF. CDR3 DNA sequence: TGTGCCAGCAGTCCAGTCCCGGGACAGGGAACTAATGAAAAACTGTTTTTT.

This chain links TRBV18 with TRBJ1-2; D remains unclear. CDR1 and CDR2 from the germline V gene are KGHSH and LQKENI. The CDR3 covers 12 residues. The V and J ends lost 6 bases and 3 bases respectively, with 8 bases between them. CDR3 loop: CASSGSDYGYTF. DNA of the CDR3: TGTGCCAGCTCCGGCAGCGACTATGGCTACACCTTC.

CDR3 DNA: TGTGCCAGCAGCCAATATGGAAATGAGCAGTTCTTC. Translated: CASSQYGNEQFF. This chain connects TRBV3-1 to TRBJ2-1; D ambiguous. V was shortened by 2 bases and J by 7 bases, with 6 bases between the two germline ends. CDR1 and CDR2 from the germline V gene are LGHDT and YNNKEL (reference sequence). The CDR3 has 12 amino acids.

Only a few counts were recorded for this clonotype. J is TRBJ1-5 and V is TRBV30; 11 bases map to TRBD1. The V and J ends lost 1 base and 4 bases, in that order; junction bases with no gene match: 12. The CDR3 length is 18 residues. Germline CDR1 is GTSNPN and CDR2 is SVGIG (reference sequence). The CDR3 sequence: CAWSAPRTGGAGNQPQHF. DNA of the CDR3: TGTGCCTGGAGTGCCCCTAGGACAGGGGGCGCGGGGAATCAGCCCCAGCATTTT.

The table lists this clonotype with many counts. CDR3 coding DNA: TGTGCCTGGAGCCGGGCCCCAGGGGGACGGGAAAAACTGTTTTTT. Its protein product is CAWSRAPGGREKLFF. V and J are TRBV30 and TRBJ1-4; 7 nucleotides align to TRBD1. The CDR3 runs 15 residues. Germline loops: CDR1 GTSNPN, CDR2 SVGIG (reference sequence). After removal of 3 bases from V and 8 bases from J, the junction contained 12 bases not matched to a gene.